This is a list of T cell receptor beta chains from one sample in a study of cytotoxic CD8 clonotypes in ibrutinib-treated CLL. The table came from immunoSEQ multiplex PCR; TCRdb's copy has only in-frame clones and leaves some out. Of tens of thousands of clones in the sample, over 65% were seen once. Sequenced here: PBMCs, sampled after 24 months of ibrutinib treatment. All receptors derive from a human donor with chronic lymphocytic leukemia. The CDR3 runs from the conserved cysteine through the conserved F or W. A D gene is named only where the DNA matches it firmly. Part of the rows lack a size; the others show once, few, many or a class for expanded clones.

cdr3_length,v_call,d_call,clone_size,j_call,cdr3_nt,cdr3_aa
12,TRBV5-4,NA,NA,TRBJ2-1,TGTGCCAGCAGCGCACAGGCGAATGAGCAGTTCTTC,CASSAQANEQFF
15,TRBV30,NA,NA,TRBJ1-3,TGTGCCTGGAACCTCAGGGCCTCCTCTGGAAACACCATATATTTT,CAWNLRASSGNTIYF
14,TRBV5-1,NA,NA,TRBJ1-1,TGCGCCAGCAGCTCCGACGGCATGAACACTGAAGCTTTCTTT,CASSSDGMNTEAFF
14,TRBV5-4,TRBD2,NA,TRBJ2-7,TGTGCCAGCAGTTATTTCAGGGAGGGCTACGAGCAGTACTTC,CASSYFREGYEQYF
17,TRBV4-1,NA,NA,TRBJ2-4,TGCGCCAGCAGCCAAGGCACCGGTCTTTCCAAGAGAGGCATTCAGTACTTC,CASSQGTGLSKRGIQYF
13,TRBV19,TRBD1,NA,TRBJ1-5,TGTGCCATAACCCGGACAGGTAATCAGCCCCAGCATTTT,CAITRTGNQPQHF
11,TRBV6-6,NA,NA,TRBJ2-1,TGTGCCAGCAGTTACGTCACTGAGCAGTTCTTC,CASSYVTEQFF
11,TRBV10-2,NA,NA,TRBJ2-5,TGCGCCAGCAGTAAGAGGGAGACCCAGTACTTC,CASSKRETQYF
15,TRBV5-6,TRBD1,once,TRBJ2-7,TGTGCCAGCAGCTTGGTAACAGGGGCCGAGTACGAGCAGTACTTC,CASSLVTGAEYEQYF
15,TRBV14,NA,NA,TRBJ2-2,TGTGCCAGCAGCCAAGATATGGCAGCCCCCGGGGAGCTGTTTTTT,CASSQDMAAPGELFF
16,TRBV19,TRBD2,NA,TRBJ2-2,TGTGCCAGTAGCCGTACTAGCGGGATCCCCACCGGGGAGCTGTTTTTT,CASSRTSGIPTGELFF
19,TRBV19,TRBD2,NA,TRBJ2-1,TGTGCCAGTAGTATAGAACGACTAGCGGGAGCAGGCTCCTACAATGAGCAGTTCTTC,CASSIERLAGAGSYNEQFF
13,TRBV29-1,TRBD2,NA,TRBJ2-2,TGCAGCGTACAGCGGGAGAACACCGGGGAGCTGTTTTTT,CSVQRENTGELFF
15,TRBV27,TRBD1,NA,TRBJ2-7,TGTGCCAGCAGTTTTACGGGACAGGGTACAGGGGAGCAGTACTTC,CASSFTGQGTGEQYF
13,TRBV9,NA,NA,TRBJ2-2,TGTGCCAGCAGCAATGGAGTCACCGGGGAGCTGTTTTTT,CASSNGVTGELFF
14,TRBV5-1,NA,NA,TRBJ2-7,TGCGCCAGCAGCCCGGATGGGGGATCCTACGAGCAGTACTTC,CASSPDGGSYEQYF
14,TRBV11-3,NA,NA,TRBJ2-3,TGTGCCAGCAGCTTAGTGGGAGCGGCAGATACGCAGTATTTT,CASSLVGAADTQYF
14,TRBV7-9,NA,NA,TRBJ2-7,TGTGCCAGCAGCCCCCGTCCAGGGACCTACGAGCAGTACTTC,CASSPRPGTYEQYF
14,TRBV9,TRBD1,NA,TRBJ1-2,TGTGCCAGCAGCGTACAGGGGGCAAGAGATGGCTACACCTTC,CASSVQGARDGYTF
16,TRBV19,NA,NA,TRBJ1-5,TGTGCCAGTAGTATAGGAGGCGGTTATAGCAATCAGCCCCAGCATTTT,CASSIGGGYSNQPQHF
14,TRBV27,NA,few,TRBJ1-5,TGTGCCAGCAGTCCCGCCATCAGCAATCAGCCCCAGCATTTT,CASSPAISNQPQHF
13,TRBV15,NA,NA,TRBJ1-3,TGTGCCACCAGCACGGGGTCTGGAAACACCATATATTTT,CATSTGSGNTIYF
13,TRBV15,NA,NA,TRBJ1-1,TGTGCCACCAGCGTCGGGGGGAACACTGAAGCTTTCTTT,CATSVGGNTEAFF
13,TRBV7-2,TRBD2,NA,TRBJ2-5,TGTGCCAGCAGCTTAGGCGGGAGGGAGTCCCAGTACTTC,CASSLGGRESQYF
16,TRBV5-4,TRBD2,NA,TRBJ2-2,TGTGCCAGCAGCACCGGACTAGCGGGAGGTCCCGGGGAGCTGTTTTTT,CASSTGLAGGPGELFF
12,TRBV6-1,TRBD2,NA,TRBJ2-7,TGTGCCAGTGGGACTAGCGGGAGTGAGCAGTACTTC,CASGTSGSEQYF
15,TRBV5-4,NA,NA,TRBJ2-7,TGTGCCAGCAGCTTGGGGGGGGCGCCGTCCTACGAGCAGTACTTC,CASSLGGAPSYEQYF